This TCR beta chain is from a study of blood T cell repertoires in COVID-19. Turning to the study itself: Samples of COVID-19 (acute and convalescent) were obtained from the United States, Italy and Spain. From T cells, B-cell-depleted T cells, or PBMCs came the material, which was cDNA or gDNA.

Method: immunoSEQ multiplex PCR; TCRdb's copy keeps in-frame clones and lacks some. There are about 86,000 clones in the sample; around 85% occur only once, and 3.4% lies in the top ten. CDR3 size: 15 residues. Trimming removed 8 bases at V and 1 base at J, with 17 bases between. CDR1 is SEHNR, CDR2 FQNEAQ, per germline (reference sequence). The chain uses TRBV7-9 and TRBJ1-1; maybe TRBD1 (6 bases). Sequenced: peripheral blood. The sequence was collected from a man in his fifties with acute or convalescent COVID-19. The CDR3 DNA reads as TGTGCCAGCCTTGGGGCAGGGGACCCGAACACTGAAGCTTTCTTT. Its translation: CASLGAGDPNTEAFF.